Listed below are T cell receptor beta chains from one sample, sequenced in a study of OX40 agonist ivuxolimab in advanced cancers. The assay was immunoSEQ multiplex PCR, and TCRdb's table has in-frame clones only and misses some. This table has about 50,000 clones, about 88% appearing once. Here the sequenced sample was CD4+ or CD8+ T cells sorted from blood, taken in a trial of the OX40 agonist ivuxolimab. The receptors come from an adult with an advanced solid tumor such as melanoma, head and neck, liver or kidney cancer. Each CDR3 is given with its conserved first and last residue. D genes are given only for firm matches. Only some rows state a clone size, as once, few, many or a class for expanded clones.

V,size,D,J,length,CDR3,DNA
TRBV27,.,.,TRBJ1-1,13,CASSIGLNTEAFF,TGTGCCAGCAGTATCGGACTGAACACTGAAGCTTTCTTT
TRBV2,.,.,TRBJ1-6,15,CASLGGGWYNSPLHF,TGTGCCAGCCTGGGAGGCGGCTGGTATAATTCACCCCTCCACTTT
TRBV5-8,.,.,TRBJ2-1,14,CASSLVAGRREQFF,TGTGCCAGCAGCTTGGTAGCAGGGCGGAGGGAGCAGTTCTTC
TRBV4-1,.,.,TRBJ1-2,16,CASSQDRGPRVYGYTF,TGCGCCAGCAGCCAAGATCGAGGGCCAAGGGTCTATGGCTACACCTTC
TRBV5-1,.,.,TRBJ2-7,11,CASSGNYEQYF,TGCGCCAGCAGCGGAAACTACGAGCAGTACTTC
TRBV5-6,.,.,TRBJ1-1,14,CASSFSYGVAEAFF,TGTGCCAGCAGCTTTTCATATGGGGTGGCTGAAGCTTTCTTT
TRBV4-1,.,TRBD1,TRBJ2-3,16,CASSQRQGNVFDTQYF,TGCGCCAGCAGCCAGAGACAGGGTAATGTCTTCGATACGCAGTATTTT
TRBV4-2,.,.,TRBJ2-1,14,CASSQGTWGNEQFF,TGTGCCAGCAGCCAAGGGACTTGGGGCAATGAGCAGTTCTTC
TRBV25-1,.,.,TRBJ2-5,15,CASSEWGDYQETQYF,TGTGCCAGCAGTGAATGGGGGGATTACCAAGAGACCCAGTACTTC
TRBV4-1,.,.,TRBJ2-3,16,CASSQGPLESTDTQYF,TGCGCCAGCAGCCAAGGACCACTAGAGAGCACAGATACGCAGTATTTT
TRBV5-4,.,.,TRBJ2-1,15,CASSLEQETYNEQFF,TGTGCCAGCAGCTTGGAACAGGAGACATACAATGAGCAGTTCTTC
TRBV28,.,TRBD2,TRBJ2-2,15,CASRLAGTDTGELFF,TGTGCCAGCAGACTAGCGGGAACGGACACCGGGGAGCTGTTTTTT
TRBV4-1,.,.,TRBJ1-1,14,CASSQESVNTEAFF,TGCGCCAGCAGCCAAGAATCCGTGAACACTGAAGCTTTCTTT
TRBV6-6,.,TRBD1,TRBJ2-7,16,CASSYLGQGPSYEQYF,TGTGCCAGCAGTTACCTAGGACAGGGGCCTTCCTACGAGCAGTACTTC
TRBV28,.,TRBD1,TRBJ2-3,15,CASSLFGTATDTQYF,TGTGCCAGCAGTTTATTTGGGACAGCGACAGATACGCAGTATTTT
TRBV19,.,TRBD1,TRBJ1-6,14,CASSRDRGLSPLHF,TGTGCCAGTAGTAGGGACAGGGGGCTGTCACCCCTCCACTTT
TRBV9,.,.,TRBJ2-3,16,CASSPLSTLFSDTQYF,TGTGCCAGCAGCCCTCTATCCACCCTCTTCAGCGATACGCAGTATTTT
TRBV7-2,.,TRBD2,TRBJ2-7,13,CASSLGLANEQYF,TGTGCCAGCAGCTTAGGACTAGCGAACGAGCAGTACTTC
TRBV2,.,.,TRBJ1-5,19,CASSESSDTVLYSNQPQHF,TGTGCCAGCAGTGAATCGAGCGACACCGTGCTTTATAGCAATCAGCCCCAGCATTTT
TRBV7-3,once,.,TRBJ2-1,15,CASSLTGGLYNEQFF,TGTGCCAGCAGCTTAACCGGGGGGCTCTACAATGAGCAGTTCTTC
TRBV15,few,.,TRBJ2-3,17,CATSRRRSPNPPDTQYF,TGTGCCACCAGCAGGAGGCGTAGCCCTAACCCCCCAGATACGCAGTATTTT
TRBV4-1,.,.,TRBJ2-5,17,CASSQELGAKYQETQYF,TGCGCCAGCAGCCAAGAATTGGGGGCTAAGTACCAAGAGACCCAGTACTTC
TRBV19,few,.,TRBJ2-2,12,CASIRGTGELFF,TGTGCCAGTATACGGGGGACCGGGGAGCTGTTTTTT
TRBV6-1,.,.,TRBJ1-2,18,CASNEAGGSPLRGYGYTF,TGTGCCAGCAACGAAGCTGGGGGCAGTCCCTTGAGGGGCTATGGCTACACCTTC
TRBV13,once,TRBD2,TRBJ2-5,16,CASSARTSGYQETQYF,TGTGCCAGCAGCGCGCGGACTAGCGGATACCAAGAGACCCAGTACTTC
TRBV25-1,.,.,TRBJ1-2,12,CASSAEKYGYTF,TGTGCCAGCAGCGCGGAGAAATACGGCTACACCTTC
TRBV9,.,TRBD2,TRBJ2-3,17,CASSVGLAGGRTDTQYF,TGTGCCAGCAGCGTAGGTCTAGCGGGAGGGCGCACAGATACGCAGTATTTT
TRBV27,.,TRBD1,TRBJ1-1,14,CASSGTGGHTEAFF,TGTGCCAGCAGTGGGACAGGGGGGCACACTGAAGCTTTCTTT
TRBV6-1,.,TRBD2,TRBJ2-7,14,CASSDSGTSYEQYF,TGTGCCAGCAGTGACAGCGGGACCTCCTACGAGCAGTACTTC
TRBV27,.,.,TRBJ2-7,10,CASGIYEQYF,TGTGCCAGCGGAATATACGAGCAGTACTTC
TRBV13,many,.,TRBJ2-4,14,CASSRGRPKNIQYF,TGTGCCAGCAGCCGCGGTAGGCCCAAAAACATTCAGTACTTC
TRBV7-2,few,TRBD1,TRBJ2-4,14,CASSLTGGKNIQYF,TGTGCCAGCAGCCTCACAGGGGGCAAAAACATTCAGTACTTC
TRBV27,.,TRBD1,TRBJ2-7,17,CASSSLRTGTFIYEQYF,TGTGCCAGCAGTTCCCTACGGACAGGGACGTTTATTTACGAGCAGTACTTC
TRBV10-3,.,TRBD2,TRBJ2-5,18,CAISDSGDSHPFDLNQYF,TGTGCCATCAGTGATAGCGGGGACTCCCACCCTTTTGATTTGAACCAGTACTTC
TRBV9,.,TRBD1,TRBJ1-2,15,CASSAPDRGGDGYTF,TGTGCCAGCAGCGCTCCGGACAGGGGAGGGGATGGCTACACCTTC
TRBV10-3,.,TRBD2,TRBJ2-7,19,CAIGPRSGTSGHISYEQYF,TGTGCCATCGGACCAAGATCCGGGACTAGCGGGCACATCTCCTACGAGCAGTACTTC
TRBV6-5,.,TRBD1,TRBJ1-2,13,CASSHQGASGYTF,TGTGCCAGCAGTCATCAGGGGGCGAGTGGCTACACCTTC
TRBV2,.,.,TRBJ2-7,11,CASSQAYEQYF,TGTGCCAGCAGTCAGGCCTACGAGCAGTACTTC
TRBV7-9,few,TRBD1,TRBJ1-2,13,CASSQGQIRGYTF,TGTGCCAGCAGCCAGGGACAGATTAGGGGCTACACCTTC
TRBV2,.,TRBD1,TRBJ1-2,14,CASKEGASSWGYTF,TGTGCCAGCAAGGAGGGGGCCAGTTCTTGGGGCTACACCTTC
TRBV6-6,.,.,TRBJ2-7,11,CASTWASEQYF,TGTGCCAGCACGTGGGCAAGCGAGCAGTACTTC
TRBV4-2,medium-sized,TRBD2,TRBJ2-1,15,CASSQPGLAGNEQFF,TGTGCCAGCAGCCAACCGGGACTAGCGGGTAATGAGCAGTTCTTC
TRBV4-1,.,.,TRBJ2-3,15,CASSQENGDGDTQYF,TGCGCCAGCAGCCAAGAAAACGGGGATGGGGATACGCAGTATTTT
TRBV4-1,.,TRBD2,TRBJ2-7,17,CASSQAGRPGGPYEQYF,TGCGCCAGCAGCCAAGCGGGGCGGCCGGGGGGGCCCTACGAGCAGTACTTC
TRBV27,.,TRBD1,TRBJ1-2,15,CASSFSRTGGDGYTF,TGTGCCAGCAGTTTTTCCAGAACAGGGGGCGATGGCTACACCTTC